The 2 T cell receptor beta chains below come from one sample, sequenced in a study of multiple sclerosis patients with progressive multifocal leukoencephalopathy. Sequencing used immunoSEQ multiplex PCR; TCRdb keeps in-frame clones, though not all of them. The table shows fewer than 40,000 clones, with 80% to 95% occurring only once. As to time point: before natalizumab initiation. Sequenced: PBMCs. These receptors originate from a man aged 25-45 years with multiple sclerosis.

The chain couples TRBV29-1 to TRBJ1-4; no definite D call. CDR1 is SQVTM and CDR2 is ANQGSEA in the germline V gene. V lost 0 bases, J lost 10 bases, and 9 bases lay in between. The CDR3 spans 12 residues. The CDR3 is CSVEDLSRKLFF. Written as DNA, the CDR3 is TGCAGCGTTGAAGATTTGTCAAGAAAACTGTTTTTT. The entire variable domain, with the rest obtained from reference TRBV29-1 and TRBJ1-4, is as follows: SAVISQKPSRDICQRGTSLTIQCQVDSQVTMMFWYRQQPGQSLTLIATANQGSEATYESGFVIDKFPISRPNLTFSTLTVSNMSPEDSSIYLCSVEDLSRKLFFGSGTQLSVL.

The chain combines TRBV19 with TRBJ2-2, with a possible D match to TRBD1 (5 bases). Germline loops: CDR1 LNHDA, CDR2 SQIVND (reference sequence). The CDR3 sequence is 14 residues long. Deletions cut 6 bases from V and 3 bases from J, with 11 bases between. The CDR3 protein is CASRPDRDTGELFF. The CDR3 DNA reads as TGTGCCAGTAGGCCTGACAGAGACACCGGGGAGCTGTTTTTT.